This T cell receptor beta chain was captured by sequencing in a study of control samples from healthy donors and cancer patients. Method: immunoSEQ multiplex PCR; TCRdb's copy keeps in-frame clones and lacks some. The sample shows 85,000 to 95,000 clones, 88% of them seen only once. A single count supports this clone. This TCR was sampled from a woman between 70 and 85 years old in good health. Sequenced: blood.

This CDR3 reads CASSPGRMNTEAFF. The DNA for the CDR3 is TGTGCCAGCAGCCCCGGACGGATGAACACTGAAGCTTTCTTT. This chain links TRBV7-9 with TRBJ1-1; no definite D call. The V gene's germline CDR1 is SEHNR and CDR2 FQNEAQ (reference sequence). The V gene lost 5 bases and the J gene lost 0 bases, with 10 bases spanning the gap. CDR3 length: 14 amino acids.